The clone carrying this T cell receptor beta chain showed up many times. Its antigen is unidentified. Graves' hyperthyroidism was deemed stable absent ophthalmopathy progression within 18 months. Lactation, pregnancy, other autoimmune disease or uncontrolled infection led to exclusion of patients. Clinicians diagnosed patients from clinical symptoms, serum thyroxine and TRAb, thyroid ultrasound and orbital computed tomography. The sample is drawn from a study of T cells in Graves' hyperthyroidism and ophthalmopathy. Study results and limitations: A model of 13 V-J features distinguished ophthalmopathy from stable hyperthyroidism.

From RNA transcripts, TCR beta CDR3 regions were amplified. First-round RT-PCR of the TCR CDR3 relied on the HTBI primer set. TCRdb reprocessed the multiplex PCR reads with MiXCR, giving one entry per CDR3 protein. The sample holds 700,000 to 850,000 distinct CDR3 sequences, around a third seen once. The germline V gene has CDR1 LNHDA and CDR2 SQIVND (reference sequence). V was clipped by 7 bases and J by 6 bases, with 18 bases between them. This CDR3 has 14 amino acids. This receptor was taken from a woman aged 35 to 49 with Graves' hyperthyroidism. What was sequenced was blood. The rearrangement links TRBV19 to TRBJ1-2; D is ambiguous. The CDR3 loop reads CASTPSVGSNGYTF. In DNA form, the CDR3 reads TGTGCCAGTACCCCATCAGTTGGCAGCAATGGCTACACCTTC. The entire variable domain, with the rest obtained from reference TRBV19 and TRBJ1-2, is as follows: DGGITQSPKYLFRKEGQNVTLSCEQNLNHDAMYWYRQDPGQGLRLIYYSQIVNDFQKGDIAEGYSVSREKKESFPLTVTSAQKNPTAFYLCASTPSVGSNGYTFGSGTRLTVV.